This entry is about one T cell receptor beta chain. Its antigen remains unknown. This record belongs to a study of cytomegalovirus exposure and HLA in healthy donors. Germline V gene data show CDR1 as MNHNY and CDR2 as SVGAGI (reference sequence). This CDR3 is built from 13 residues. V shed 7 bases, J shed 2 bases, and the junction held 2 bases outside the gene matches. Findings and limits, study-wide: HLA allele associations emerged for fewer than 20,000 TCR beta sequences in a later analysis, at 0.05 false discovery rate.

13 Jbeta primers and 60 Vbeta primers were used for the PCR. Measured with immunoSEQ multiplex PCR; TCRdb has only the in-frame clones, and not every one. The sample consists of about 98,000 clones, roughly two thirds of them appearing once. This sequence originates from a man aged 45-60 years in good health and CMV-seronegative. Sequenced input: PBMCs. The J gene is TRBJ1-1, the V gene TRBV6-6; 9 bases agree with TRBD1. CDR3 loop: CASTDRGNTEAFF. The CDR3 region has the DNA TGTGCCAGCACGGACAGGGGTAACACTGAAGCTTTCTTT.